This T cell receptor (beta chain) came from a study of blood T cells in healthy people across ages. The second PCR ran about 7 to 12 cycles with a sample-barcoded 5' primer and J-beta primers. Each CDR3 protein gets one entry after TCRdb re-called the 5' RACE reads with MiXCR. There are 1.5 million to 1.9 million distinct CDR3 sequences in the sample; around 40% occur only once, and about 4% lies in the top ten. Trimming shortened V by 4 bases and J by 6 bases, and 16 bases separated the two germline ends. The CDR3 consists of 15 residues. This receptor was identified in a woman younger than 30 in good health. Specimen: blood. This sequence joins TRBV12-3 or TRBV12-4 and TRBJ2-1; a possible D gene is TRBD2 (6 bases). The CDR3 DNA sequence: TGTGCCAGCAGTTCTTCTAGCGCGAACATCAATGAGCAGTTCTTC. It yields the protein CASSSSSANINEQFF.